These 12 T cell receptor beta chains came from one sample sequenced in a study of blood T cell repertoires in COVID-19. The data were produced by immunoSEQ multiplex PCR, yet TCRdb's version contains in-frame clones alone and is incomplete. Of approximately 83,000 clones in the sample, approximately 77% were seen once. Sequenced material: peripheral blood. Receptors were obtained from a woman older than 75 with acute or convalescent COVID-19.

J is TRBJ2-2 and V is TRBV5-1, with TRBD1 matching over 11 bases. V lost 4 bases to trimming and J lost 2 bases; unmatched junction nucleotides: 7. There are 17 residues in the CDR3. Germline V gene lookup returns CDR1 SGHRS and CDR2 YFSETQ. The chain's CDR3 is CASSLPRTGGNTGELFF. The DNA of the CDR3 is TGCGCCAGCAGCCTTCCTAGGACAGGGGGCAACACCGGGGAGCTGTTTTTT.

The genes are TRBV7-3 and TRBJ2-3; 10 bases match TRBD2. The CDR3 spans 16 residues. Germline V gene data show CDR1 as SGHTA and CDR2 as FQGTGA. Trimming cost V 1 base and J 5 bases; bases outside gene matches: 6. The CDR3 protein is CASSLRPSGSGDTQYF. Here the CDR3 DNA reads TGTGCCAGCAGCTTAAGGCCTAGCGGGAGTGGAGATACGCAGTATTTT.

The rearrangement uses TRBV30 and TRBJ1-4, with D perhaps matching TRBD1 (5 bases). V was shortened by 0 bases and J by 7 bases, with 12 bases between the two germline ends. The germline V gene encodes CDR1 GTSNPN and CDR2 SVGIG (reference sequence). The CDR3 spans 14 residues. The CDR3 DNA sequence: TGTGCCTGGAGTGTACCGGGGGGGGGTGAAAAACTGTTTTTT. It codes for CAWSVPGGGEKLFF. Variable domain in full (rest from reference TRBV30 and TRBJ1-4): SQTIHQWPATLVQPVGSPLSLECTVEGTSNPNLYWYRQAAGRGLQLLFYSVGIGQISSEVPQNLSASRPQDRQFILSSKKLLLSDSGFYLCAWSVPGGGEKLFFGSGTQLSVL.

The chain recombines TRBV18 with TRBJ1-5; 7 bases agree with TRBD1. The trim removed 2 bases at V and 0 bases at J, leaving 4 bases unmatched. The CDR3 is made up of 16 amino acids. Germline CDR1 KGHSH, CDR2 LQKENI. The DNA for the CDR3 is TGTGCCAGCTCACCAAGGGGGCCGAGTAGCAATCAGCCCCAGCATTTT. Its translation: CASSPRGPSSNQPQHF.

V gene TRBV18 combines with J gene TRBJ1-1; unclear D gene. CDR1 and CDR2 (germline): KGHSH, LQKENI. The germline V and J ends were trimmed by 2 bases and 4 bases, with 11 bases remaining between them. This CDR3 region has 14 residues. CDR3 amino acids: CASSPSSVATEAFF. CDR3 nucleotide sequence: TGTGCCAGCTCACCATCATCGGTTGCCACTGAAGCTTTCTTT.

V gene TRBV3-1 (or the pseudogene TRBV3-2) combines with J gene TRBJ2-3; TRBD2 might be the D (6 bases). Germline values: CDR1 LGHDT, CDR2 YNNKEL (reference sequence). The V and J ends lost 5 bases and 8 bases respectively, with 17 bases between them. The CDR3 is 14 residues long. CDR3: CASSFGGLGGTQYF. The CDR3 nucleotides read TGTGCCAGCAGCTTTGGAGGGCTGGGAGGTACGCAGTATTTT.

The CDR3 DNA is TGTGCCATCAGAAGACAGGGGAACACTGAAGCTTTCTTT. As protein: CAIRRQGNTEAFF. The rearrangement links TRBV10-3 to TRBJ1-1, with 7 bases matching TRBD1. Unmatched junction bases numbered 2, after V lost 6 bases and J lost 1 base. The germline CDR1 and CDR2 sequences are ENHRY and SYGVKD. There are 13 residues in the CDR3.

The rearrangement links TRBV7-9 to TRBJ2-7; 8 bases agree with TRBD1. After removal of 4 bases from V and 5 bases from J, the junction contained 10 bases not matched to a gene. Germline V lookup: CDR1 SEHNR, CDR2 FQNEAQ (reference sequence). There are 15 residues in the CDR3. CDR3 DNA: TGTGCCAGCAGCTCCACCGAGACAGGGGCTAACGAGCAGTACTTC. Translating gives CASSSTETGANEQYF.

The rearrangement uses TRBV6-2 or TRBV6-3 and TRBJ2-6; D not certain. Deletions cut 6 bases from V and 0 bases from J, with 9 bases between. The CDR3 loop spans 15 amino acids. The germline CDR1 and CDR2 sequences are MNHEY and SVGEGT. The CDR3 is CASSLASSGANVLTF. CDR3 DNA sequence: TGTGCCAGCAGCCTCGCCAGCTCTGGGGCCAACGTCCTGACTTTC.

This clone was detected only once. V gene TRBV13 combines with J gene TRBJ1-4, with D maybe TRBD1 (6 bases). There are 14 residues in the CDR3. The V end was cut by 1 base, the J end by 6 bases, with 9 bases between. Germline values: CDR1 PRHDT, CDR2 FYEKMQ (reference sequence). The DNA of the CDR3 is TGTGCCAGCAGCTTAGCATGGACAGATGAAAAACTGTTTTTT. Translation gives CASSLAWTDEKLFF.

V and J are TRBV2 and TRBJ1-2, with 8 positions matching TRBD1. The CDR3 is made up of 13 amino acids. J lost 8 bases, V lost 7 bases, and 9 bases had no gene match. The germline V gene encodes CDR1 SNHLY and CDR2 FYNNEI. The CDR3 is CASTSQGASGYTF. The CDR3, as DNA: TGTGCCAGCACGAGTCAGGGGGCGTCCGGCTACACCTTC.

The chain is built from TRBV7-2 and TRBJ1-3; maybe TRBD1 (6 bases). Germline V lookup: CDR1 SGHTA, CDR2 FQGNSA. The V and J ends lost 2 bases and 0 bases respectively, with 11 bases between them. The CDR3 is 16 amino acids. CDR3 residues: CASSLPGAVSGNTIYF. CDR3 nucleotide sequence: TGTGCCAGCAGCTTACCAGGGGCGGTCTCTGGAAACACCATATATTTT.